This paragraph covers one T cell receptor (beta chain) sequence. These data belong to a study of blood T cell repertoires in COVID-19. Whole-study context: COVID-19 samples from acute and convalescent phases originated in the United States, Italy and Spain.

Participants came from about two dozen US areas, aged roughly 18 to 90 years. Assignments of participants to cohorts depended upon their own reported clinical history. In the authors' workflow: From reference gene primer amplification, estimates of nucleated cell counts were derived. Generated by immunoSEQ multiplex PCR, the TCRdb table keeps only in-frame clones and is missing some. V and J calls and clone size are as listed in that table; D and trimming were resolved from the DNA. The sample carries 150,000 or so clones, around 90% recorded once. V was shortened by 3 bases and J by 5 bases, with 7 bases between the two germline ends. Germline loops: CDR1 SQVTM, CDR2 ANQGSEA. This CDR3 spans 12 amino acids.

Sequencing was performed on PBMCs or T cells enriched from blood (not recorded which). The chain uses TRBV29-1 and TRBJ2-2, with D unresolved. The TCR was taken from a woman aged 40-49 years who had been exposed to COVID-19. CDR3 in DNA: TGCAGCGTTGAGTCGCGTACCGGGGAGCTGTTTTTT. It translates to CSVESRTGELFF.